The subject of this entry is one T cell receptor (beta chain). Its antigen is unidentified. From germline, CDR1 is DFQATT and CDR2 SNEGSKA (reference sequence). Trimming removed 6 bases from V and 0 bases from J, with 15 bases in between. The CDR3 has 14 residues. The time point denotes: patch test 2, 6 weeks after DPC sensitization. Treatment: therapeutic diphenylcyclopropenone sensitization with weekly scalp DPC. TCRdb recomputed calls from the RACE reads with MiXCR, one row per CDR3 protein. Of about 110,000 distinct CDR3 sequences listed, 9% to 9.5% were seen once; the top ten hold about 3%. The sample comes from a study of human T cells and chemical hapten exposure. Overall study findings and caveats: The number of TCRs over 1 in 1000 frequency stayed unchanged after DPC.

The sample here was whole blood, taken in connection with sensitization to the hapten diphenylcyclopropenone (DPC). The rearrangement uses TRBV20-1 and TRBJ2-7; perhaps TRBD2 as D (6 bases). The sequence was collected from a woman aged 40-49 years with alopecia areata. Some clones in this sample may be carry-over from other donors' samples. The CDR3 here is CSARSLAVSYEQYF. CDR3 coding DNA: TGCAGTGCCCGATCTTTAGCGGTCTCCTACGAGCAGTACTTC.